This T cell receptor (beta chain) was found in a study of PD-1 blockade in classical Hodgkin lymphoma. The study, taken as a whole, reports: Similar baseline diversity was found in complete responders and newly diagnosed patients.

The data were produced by immunoSEQ multiplex PCR, yet TCRdb's version contains in-frame clones alone and is incomplete. In the table there are about 21,000 clones, more than 75% of which are singletons. Germline values: CDR1 SGHRS, CDR2 YFSETQ. The CDR3 has 15 amino acids. V lost 5 bases and J 2 bases, leaving 15 bases between the germline ends. Time point: cycle 4 day 1 (C4D1), after more than five weeks of nivolumab. All patients relapsed after autologous stem cell transplantation, and brentuximab vedotin exposure varied. Relapsed/refractory classical Hodgkin lymphoma patients had complete, partial or progressive responses. In the case of this clone: As yet, its antigen is unknown.

V is TRBV5-1 and J is TRBJ2-3; tentative D call: TRBD1 (6 bases). This sequence originates from a human donor with classical Hodgkin lymphoma. Sample: peripheral blood mononuclear cells (PBMCs), taken before the fourth cycle of nivolumab. The CDR3 region is CASSQGDIFTDTQYF. The CDR3 DNA reads TGCGCCAGCAGTCAAGGGGACATTTTCACAGATACGCAGTATTTT. The whole variable domain, remainder taken from reference TRBV5-1 and TRBJ2-3, is KAGVTQTPRYLIKTRGQQVTLSCSPISGHRSVSWYQQTPGQGLQFLFEYFSETQRNKGNFPGRFSGRQFSNSRSEMNVSTLELGDSALYLCASSQGDIFTDTQYFGPGTRLTVL.